This TCR beta chain came from a study of cytomegalovirus exposure and HLA in healthy donors (dated by TCRdb to the late 2010s). General notes on the study: In an earlier analysis of some 610 of the donors, 276 Gb of sequence data and approximately 120 million unique TCR beta sequences from 150 million to 200 million T cells were reported. Four or five DR-DQ haplotypes were handled as single units for association and clustering because linkage in the cohort was strong. Rather than using new phenotypic data, the later analysis identified candidate immune exposures from TCR beta sequences and from how often those sequences occurred across donors. Besides the first cohort of some 670 subjects, a separate validation cohort made up of around 120 different subjects was used. The genetic ancestry cluster associated with self-reported Caucasian donors included approximately 85% of the roughly 380 genotyped donors. In an earlier analysis of around 540 of the donors, high-throughput TCR beta sequencing was used to judge whether each TCR beta V gene segment behaved as functional or pseudogenic. Genome-wide SNP genotypes for about 60% of the roughly 700 donors were used in a later genetic analysis, which treated that subset as a discovery cohort. The number of donors typed differed by locus, with roughly 620-630 for A, B, C, DRB1 and DQB1, 522 for DQA1, 600 to 610 for DPA1, and around 450 for DPB1. The aim of the study was to test whether cataloging public T cell receptors could identify signatures of past pathogen exposure. All discovery cohort repertoires had been generated on a single sequencing platform. A later analysis re-analyzed previously published TCR beta repertoires from several hundred donors and added high-resolution HLA genotyping to study TCR occurrence patterns. Class I and class II HLA loci were covered by the typing at four-digit resolution. On average, around 240,000 unique TCR beta nucleotide sequences were sequenced per donor among some 420 genotyped donors of the cohort, with 15% to 20% of those sequences being non-productive. To predict cytomegalovirus infection status, the study combined high-throughput TCR immunosequencing, statistical association of individual TCRs with disease status, and machine learning. An early release that covered about 600 HLA-typed donors contained approximately 290 gigabases of sequencing data and about 93 million unique TCR sequences. The study profiled the T cell repertoires of 666 subjects by immunosequencing and related them to cytomegalovirus serostatus. Alongside the repertoire data, information on donor age, sex, ethnicity and CMV serostatus was compiled.

The library was prepared using the immunoSEQ multiplex PCR assay. For the multiplex PCR, a mixture combining 60 forward primers for TCR Vbeta segments and 13 reverse primers for TCR Jbeta segments was used. Amplification of the CDR3 region of rearranged TCR beta genes was performed with a multiplex PCR assay on genomic DNA. The Illumina HiSeq System was used to sequence the amplified TCR beta libraries as 87-base-pair reads. The original pipeline was this. A later analysis counted about 80 million unique TCR beta chains across the 666 repertoires, and some 11 million of these chains were shared by at least two donors. To remove PCR and sequencing errors, raw reads were error-corrected and collapsed into unique sequences using a nearest-neighbor algorithm that merged closely related sequences. V, D and J gene segments were assigned by aligning CDR3 sequences to IMGT reference sequences. For a sequence to be retained, a match of at least six nucleotides to both a V gene segment and a J gene segment was required. Rearrangements were classified as productive when the CDR3 lacked stop codons and remained in frame with V and J, and all other rearrangements were classified as non-productive. CDR3 was defined by IMGT convention, running from the second conserved V-encoded cysteine to the conserved J-encoded phenylalanine. Sequences without an unambiguous match to a single V gene segment were excluded from the earlier analysis of about 600 of the donors. In an earlier analysis of a few hundred of the donors, V segments were called functional above 56.7% productive rearrangements and were called segregating when the between-donor standard deviation exceeded 5%. To diagnose cytomegalovirus status from the catalog of TCR beta chain sequences, a statistical classification framework was built. In a later analysis, TCR nucleotide sequences were compared against IMGT/GENE-DB human TR gene sequences so that V and J genes could be assigned. Using the TCRdist pipeline, a later analysis assigned CDR3 sequences along with most-parsimonious VDJ recombination scenarios. In a later analysis, every TCR beta chain was defined by the combination of its CDR3 amino acid sequence and its V-gene family, and reads without a unique V-gene family were dropped. In a later analysis, 500 to 700 highly shared, low-generation-probability nucleotide sequences were removed to address suspected cross-contamination and a sequencing artifact. In a later analysis, a clonal expansion index was calculated for each public chain from normalized within-repertoire ranks of inferred template counts. In a later analysis, generation probabilities were computed using a VDJ recombination model fitted to out-of-frame rearrangements, and the results were checked against IGoR. In a later analysis, hypergeometric tests were used to score TCR-TCR, TCR-HLA and TCR-CMV co-occurrence, with a repertoire-size bias correction applied to TCR pairs. In a later analysis, false discovery rates were estimated by permuting HLA or CMV assignments 20 times. In a later analysis, co-occurring TCRs were grouped using DBSCAN, and TCRdist sequence similarity was added for clustering within HLA-allele-positive subsets. Repertoires with fewer than 30,000 or more than 120,000 public chains were left out of co-occurrence clustering, as were about 5 repertoires with anomalous nucleotide sharing. TCRdb limited this immuneACCESS table to in-frame rearrangements with V and J called. A share of clones is missing; checked studies link under half to unresolved V genes, and the rest is unexplained. Clone size and the V and J calls come from that table; the DNA yielded D and trimming. In all, the sample holds around 120,000 clones, and 75% to 90% of those were seen once. Over 2.5% of the sample goes to the ten largest clones.

CDR1 and CDR2, looked up from the germline V gene, are MGHRA and YSYEKL. V is cut back by 2 bases and J by 4 bases, with 3 bases in the junction unmatched. The CDR3 has 14 amino acids, counting the end cysteine and phenylalanine. Of all the DNA, just the CDR3 is kept, 42 bases in frame from base 1. On the study overall, not on this receptor specifically: Most TCR sequences were observed very rarely across donors, whereas some public TCRs were present in many individuals. This cohort had only TCR beta chains sequenced, and the lack of alpha or paired-chain data limited which features could be detected. Sequencing depth was assumed to be roughly uniform across donors in the presence/absence analyses, though that assumption may not hold. A later genetic analysis associated a missense DCLRE1C variant with V-gene and J-gene trimming of TCR beta chains, and an independent cohort replicated the association. Because HLA typing was missing for some donors at each locus, association tests included only the typed subset. The authors suggested that the approach could potentially be generalized to other disease states and immunological phenotypes. A cluster of highly shared sequence variants was judged likely to represent a technical artifact of the sequencing pipeline. In a later analysis, HLA-associated TCR beta chains showed more clonal expansion and lower generation probabilities than non-associated chains that were equally common. In a later analysis, TCR association rates were found to vary across HLA loci, with the most associated TCRs seen for DRB1 alleles and the fewest for HLA-C alleles. Correlated functional status among segregating V segments might reflect linkage disequilibrium, but an unknown experimental factor could not be ruled out. Several of the top co-occurrence clusters appeared to be linked to parvovirus B19, influenza, CMV and Epstein-Barr virus, according to a later analysis. Some IMGT-functional V segments, including TRBV6-2 and TRBV6-3, could not be distinguished by the 87-base-pair reads and were therefore excluded. The study listed approximately 150 TCR beta chains as associated with cytomegalovirus. A few of the identified cytomegalovirus-associated TCR beta chains were confirmed in vitro to be specific for cytomegalovirus antigens. A further reported finding was that TCR beta sequences accurately predicted the HLA-A and HLA-B alleles for most subjects in the first cohort. An earlier analysis of 450 to 750 of the donors showed that most TCR beta V segments appeared in productive rearrangements either about 87% or about 30% of the time, which broadly matched IMGT annotations. In both the original and validation cohorts, the classifier was reported to diagnose cytomegalovirus status with high specificity and sensitivity. A later analysis associated 17,000 or so TCR beta sequences with specific HLA alleles at a false discovery rate of 0.05. Compared with the roughly 600-donor mean, donors in an Asian-associated ancestry cluster had fewer N-insertions in productive TCRs, according to a later genetic analysis. Because counts were too low, some 17 rarely observed V segments, including chromosome 9 orphons, were excluded from the earlier analysis of 500 to 700 of the donors. When HLA alleles, especially DR and DQ, strongly co-occurred, attributing TCR associations to individual alleles was difficult. A later analysis found that most CMV-associated TCR beta chains appeared HLA-restricted, with HLA associations seemingly driven largely by CMV exposure. For the cohort, immune exposure information was limited to CMV serostatus.

Regarding this clone: Its antigen has not been determined. There are no base qualities to consult, and no much larger clone falls within one base.

The cohort consisted of hundreds of healthy bone marrow donors. At the time of sampling, every cohort member was nominally healthy, though immune exposures that went unrecorded were likely present. The donor tested CMV seronegative and was one of the 352 seronegative cohort members. Every donor gave a peripheral blood sample, and the peripheral blood mononuclear cells from that sample were used for TCR beta sequencing. The Qiagen DNeasy Blood Extraction Kit was used to extract genomic DNA from the blood cell samples. The rearrangement joined TRBV4-1 to TRBJ1-2, and 8 bases in between align with TRBD1. Sample: PBMCs. The receptor was derived from a male donor in good health and CMV-seronegative. The CDR3 in this case is CASSQRGTGYGYTF. At the DNA level, the sequence is TGCGCCAGCAGCCAACGAGGGACAGGCTATGGCTACACCTTC.